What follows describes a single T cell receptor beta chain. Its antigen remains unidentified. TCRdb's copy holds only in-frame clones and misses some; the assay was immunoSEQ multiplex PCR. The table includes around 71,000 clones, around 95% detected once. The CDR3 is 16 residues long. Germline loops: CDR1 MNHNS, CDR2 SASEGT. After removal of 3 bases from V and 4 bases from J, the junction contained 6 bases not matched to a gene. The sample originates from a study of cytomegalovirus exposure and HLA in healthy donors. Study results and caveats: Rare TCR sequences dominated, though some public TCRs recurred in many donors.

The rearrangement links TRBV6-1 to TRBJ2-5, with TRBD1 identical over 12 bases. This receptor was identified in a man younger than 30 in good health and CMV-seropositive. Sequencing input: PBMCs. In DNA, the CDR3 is TGTGCCAGCAGTGACCGGGACAGGGGGCGCCGAGAGACCCAGTACTTC. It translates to CASSDRDRGRRETQYF.